The clone carrying this T cell receptor (beta chain) came up many times. Antigen: not known. The data originate from a study of T cells after yellow fever vaccination. Study background: Those fractions that held only low numbers of cells were prepared using the SMART-Seq v4 Ultra Low Input RNA kit. Study-wide points: Clonotype sharing between CD4 and CD8 compartments was small. Subsequent booster samples again held most clones from primary vaccination (under 98% CD4, roughly 91% CD8).

TCRdb reanalysed the 5' RACE reads using MiXCR and keeps one entry per CDR3 protein. This table holds approximately 120,000 distinct CDR3 sequences, 7.4% found once. From germline, CDR1 is SGHRS and CDR2 YFSETQ. V lost 0 bases and J lost 0; bases outside the gene matches: 4. The CDR3 is made up of 16 amino acids. The sequenced sample was CD4+ T cells sorted from PBMCs, obtained roughly 10 days after the first yellow fever vaccination. The origin of this receptor is a man aged 18 to 30 who received the YFV17D yellow fever vaccine. V is TRBV5-1 and J is TRBJ2-7, with 9 bases identical to TRBD2. The CDR3 loop reads CASSLAGRGGSYEQYF. The CDR3 nucleotides read TGCGCCAGCAGCTTGGCCGGGCGGGGGGGCTCCTACGAGCAGTACTTC.